These 26 T cell receptor beta chains originate from one sample sequenced in a study of blood T cells in healthy people across ages. For the second PCR, which ran for roughly 6 to 12 cycles, a sample-barcoded 5' primer and a J-beta primer mix were used. TCRdb re-derived calls from the 5' RACE reads in MiXCR, one entry per CDR3 protein. The sample carries over a million distinct CDR3 sequences, 35% to 50% recorded once. Sequenced input: blood. Receptor source: a woman aged 55-70 years in good health.

This chain links TRBV2 with TRBJ2-5; 7 nucleotides line up with TRBD1. This CDR3 contains 13 residues. With V trimmed by 7 bases and J by 6 bases, 8 bases remained unmatched. From germline, CDR1 is SNHLY and CDR2 FYNNEI. The CDR3 nucleotides are TGTGCCAGCAAGGGGGCCCCCACGAAGACCCAGTACTTC. Residues: CASKGAPTKTQYF.

This clonotype was seen only a few times. This chain joins TRBV3-1 and TRBJ2-5; D remains unclear. The length of the CDR3 is 15 residues. Germline V gene lookup returns CDR1 LGHDT and CDR2 YNNKEL (reference sequence). The germline V and J ends were trimmed by 4 bases and 5 bases, with 17 bases remaining between them. The CDR3 DNA follows: TGTGCCAGCAGCCTCGATCGGATCCTTGGGGAGACCCAGTACTTC. Translating it yields CASSLDRILGETQYF.

The gene calls are TRBV28 and TRBJ1-5; a possible D gene is TRBD1 (6 bases). This CDR3 is built from 16 residues. V lost 7 bases and J lost 4, with 20 bases in between. Looked up from germline, CDR1 is MDHEN and CDR2 is SYDVKM. The CDR3 DNA is TGTGCCAGCAAACGTAGGGGGGGTACAATTAATCAGCCCCAGCATTTT. Amino acid sequence: CASKRRGGTINQPQHF.

The rearrangement uses TRBV7-3 and TRBJ2-1; TRBD2 might be the D (5 bases). This CDR3 is built from 14 residues. Between the trimmed V and J ends, which lost 2 bases and 2 bases, there was a span of 7 bases. Germline V lookup: CDR1 SGHTA, CDR2 FQGTGA. The CDR3 loop reads CASSLVATYNEQFF. For the CDR3, the DNA is TGTGCCAGCAGCTTAGTAGCGACCTACAATGAGCAGTTCTTC.

The J gene is TRBJ1-4, the V gene TRBV6-1, with D unclear. Trimming took off 8 bases at V and 0 bases at J, with 10 bases between the two ends. The V gene's germline CDR1 is MNHNS and CDR2 SASEGT. CDR3 length: 14 amino acids. CDR3 region: CASSDPATNEKLFF. The CDR3 coding sequence is TGTGCCAGCTCGGACCCGGCAACTAATGAAAAACTGTTTTTT.

This chain links TRBV5-1 with TRBJ2-4; no reliable D call. The end of the DNA aligns better with TRBJ2-7, so the J call may be wrong. This CDR3 spans 12 amino acids. Germline V gene data show CDR1 as SGHRS and CDR2 as YFSETQ. CDR3 amino acids: CASSLYGDEQYF. The CDR3 DNA reads as TGCGCCAGCAGCTTATACGGAGACGAGCAGTACTTC.

The chain employs TRBV12-3 or TRBV12-4 and TRBJ2-7; tentatively, D is TRBD1 (6 bases). The CDR3 is 17 residues long. The V and J ends lost 5 bases and 3 bases respectively, with 23 bases between them. The CDR3, as DNA: TGTGCCAGCAGTCCCCAAGAACAGGGTTCTTCTCTCTACGAGCAGTACTTC. This sequence encodes CASSPQEQGSSLYEQYF.

This clonotype was seen a handful of times. The chain is built from TRBV7-9 and TRBJ2-7; 10 bases align to TRBD2. CDR3 length: 15 amino acids. The germline V gene has CDR1 SEHNR and CDR2 FQNEAQ (reference sequence). As DNA, the CDR3 is TGTGCTATTGGGACTAGCGCTGGGCCCTCCTACGAGCAGTACTTC. Translated, it gives CAIGTSAGPSYEQYF. Looking up the rest from reference TRBV7-9 and TRBJ2-7 gives the full variable domain: DTGVSQNPRHKITKRGQNVTFRCDPISEHNRLYWYRQTLGQGPEFLTYFQNEAQLEKSRLLSDRFSAERPKGSFSTLEIQRTEQGDSAMYLCAIGTSAGPSYEQYFGPGTRLTVT.

The chain employs TRBV7-9 and TRBJ2-6; D uncertain. V was trimmed by 3 bases and J by 13 bases, leaving 10 bases between them. CDR3 size: 12 residues. Germline V gene data show CDR1 as SEHNR and CDR2 as FQNEAQ (reference sequence). CDR3 protein: CASSLENRVLTF. The DNA for the CDR3 is TGTGCCAGCAGCTTGGAAAACCGGGTCCTGACTTTC.

The table lists this clonotype with a few counts. The chain is built from TRBV12-3 or TRBV12-4 and TRBJ2-1; weak D call: TRBD2 (6 bases). This CDR3 has 16 amino acids. V shed 5 bases and J shed 4 bases, with 18 bases lying between them. The CDR3 DNA reads TGTGCCAGCAGTCCATTGGGGCGCGGGGCTTACAATGAGCAGTTCTTC. The encoded protein is CASSPLGRGAYNEQFF.

The chain uses TRBV2 and TRBJ2-1; 9 bases align to TRBD2. The ends lost 6 bases at V and 9 bases at J; junction bases unmatched: 15. The CDR3 is made up of 16 amino acids. CDR1 is SNHLY, CDR2 FYNNEI, per germline. This chain's CDR3 is CASSGTVAGVLGEQFF. DNA of the CDR3: TGTGCCAGCAGCGGTACCGTAGCGGGAGTTCTGGGTGAGCAGTTCTTC.

The chain joins TRBV12-3 or TRBV12-4 to TRBJ1-4; TRBD1 matches at 7 bases. The length of the CDR3 is 14 residues. With V trimmed by 3 bases and J by 6 bases, 4 bases remained unmatched. The CDR3 loop is CASSFGQEDEKLFF. The CDR3, as DNA: TGTGCCAGCAGTTTCGGACAGGAGGATGAAAAACTGTTTTTT.

This sequence joins TRBV20-1 and TRBJ2-4, with TRBD2 matching over 13 bases. The J call may not be correct, given that the DNA end is closer to TRBJ2-7. The CDR3 is 15 amino acids. CDR1 is DFQATT and CDR2 is SNEGSKA in the germline V gene (reference sequence). The CDR3 sequence: CSASSTSGRVYEQYF. For the CDR3, the DNA is TGCAGTGCTAGCAGTACTAGCGGGAGGGTCTACGAGCAGTACTTC.

With regard to this clonotype: A read error may account for a junction end that differs from germline. The J gene is TRBJ1-6, the V gene TRBV27, with a weak D call TRBD1 (6 bases). Germline loops: CDR1 MNHEY, CDR2 SMNVEV (reference sequence). The CDR3 is 15 amino acids. CDR3 in amino acids: CASTPGGGPNSHLHF. The CDR3 coding sequence is TGTGCCAGCACCCCTGGCGGGGGCCCTAATTCACACCTCCACTTT.

J is TRBJ2-7 and V is TRBV10-3; D remains unclear. This CDR3 contains 13 residues. The V end lost 6 bases, the J end lost 2 bases, and 11 bases lay between the germline ends. CDR1 is ENHRY, CDR2 SYGVKD, per germline. The CDR3 here is CAISLQQTYEQYF. The CDR3 nucleotides are TGTGCCATCAGCCTCCAGCAGACCTACGAGCAGTACTTC.

This sequence joins TRBV5-1 and TRBJ2-4, with TRBD2 identical over 7 bases. Near its end, the DNA agrees better with TRBJ2-7, so the J call may be wrong. The CDR3 loop spans 14 amino acids. The germline V gene encodes CDR1 SGHRS and CDR2 YFSETQ. In nucleotides, the CDR3 is TGCGCCAGCAGCAGGGTAGCGGGTGCCTACGAGCAGTACTTC. It specifies CASSRVAGAYEQYF.

The rearrangement joins TRBV27 to TRBJ2-3; TRBD1 might be the D (7 bases). The germline V and J ends were trimmed by 0 bases and 2 bases, with 24 bases remaining between them. CDR1 is MNHEY, CDR2 SMNVEV, per germline (reference sequence). This CDR3 has 20 amino acids. The CDR3 protein is CASSLSRGDSPGLYTDTQYF. The DNA of the CDR3 is TGTGCCAGCAGTTTATCGAGGGGGGACAGTCCTGGATTATACACAGATACGCAGTATTTT.

The V and J genes are TRBV24-1 and TRBJ2-1; weak D call: TRBD1 (5 bases). With the DNA end fitting TRBJ2-7 better, the J assignment may be wrong. Per the germline V gene, CDR1 is KGHDR and CDR2 is SFDVKD. This CDR3 has 16 residues. CDR3 in DNA: TGTGCCACCAGTGCCCCCGACAGAAGCTCCTACAATGAGCAGTACTTC. Residues: CATSAPDRSSYNEQYF.

The chain couples TRBV14 to TRBJ2-1, with D possibly TRBD1 on 5 matching bases. In germline, CDR1 is SGHDN, CDR2 FVKESK. Trimming stripped 3 bases from V and 3 bases from J, with 21 bases between. The CDR3 has 18 residues. The CDR3: CASSQDQDWAGRYNEQFF. CDR3 in DNA: TGTGCCAGCAGCCAGGACCAAGATTGGGCAGGGCGCTACAATGAGCAGTTCTTC.

The chain combines TRBV25-1 with TRBJ2-4; D is perhaps TRBD2 (5 bases). The J call may be in error: the DNA end matches TRBJ2-7 better. The germline gives CDR1 MGHDK, CDR2 SYGVNS. The CDR3 runs to 14 residues. CDR3 sequence reads: CASSAGSNQDEQYF. The CDR3 DNA follows: TGTGCCAGCAGTGCGGGGAGCAATCAAGACGAGCAGTACTTC.

The chain combines TRBV27 with TRBJ2-1; 7 nucleotides line up with TRBD1. Germline trimming cut 6 bases from V and 10 bases from J; bases unmatched to any gene: 6. Germline CDR1 and CDR2: MNHEY and SMNVEV (reference sequence). The CDR3 runs to 12 residues. CDR3: CASRTGVGEQFF. The CDR3 coding sequence is TGTGCCAGCAGAACAGGGGTCGGGGAGCAGTTCTTC.

V usage is TRBV21-1 and J usage is TRBJ2-4; TRBD1 reflects the table's D call only, with no check against the DNA. TRBV21-1 is noted as a pseudogene. CDR3 size: 18 residues. The CDR3 spells CASSKVGVLESAKNIQYF. CDR3 nucleotide sequence: TGTGCCAGCAGCAAAGTGGGGGTATTAGAAAGCGCCAAAAACATTCAGTACTTC.

This clonotype has only one observation. The CDR3 DNA follows: TGTGCCAGCAGCCCCCAGGGGACTACGCACAATGAGCAGTTCTTC. Translated: CASSPQGTTHNEQFF. J is TRBJ2-1 and V is TRBV11-2, with TRBD2 as a possible D gene (7 bases). CDR3 length: 15 residues. Between the trimmed V and J ends, which lost 5 bases and 5 bases, there was a span of 16 bases. CDR1 and CDR2 from the germline V gene are SGHAT and FQNNGV. Using reference TRBV11-2 and TRBJ2-1 for the parts outside the CDR3, the full variable domain is EAGVAQSPRYKIIEKRQSVAFWCNPISGHATLYWYQQILGQGPKLLIQFQNNGVVDDSQLPKDRFSAERLKGVDSTLKIQPAKLEDSAVYLCASSPQGTTHNEQFFGPGTRLTVL.

This clonotype was detected only once. The chain has TRBV14 and TRBJ2-4; TRBD2 aligns across 9 bases. Germline CDR1 and CDR2: SGHDN and FVKESK. The ends lost 3 bases at V and 1 base at J; junction bases unmatched: 4. The CDR3 extends over 16 amino acids. CDR3 residues: CASSQSGRKAKNIQYF. The CDR3 DNA reads as TGTGCCAGCAGCCAGAGCGGGAGGAAGGCCAAAAACATTCAGTACTTC.

This clonotype was seen more than once but under ten times. The chain combines TRBV2 with TRBJ2-5, with D unresolved. V was trimmed by 4 bases and J by 5 bases, leaving 11 bases between them. Looked up from germline, CDR1 is SNHLY and CDR2 is FYNNEI. The CDR3 is 13 residues long. DNA of the CDR3: TGTGCCAGCAGTGCAGTGGTGGCGGAGACCCAGTACTTC. Translating gives CASSAVVAETQYF.

The DNA of the CDR3 is TGCAGCGCGGAAAAGGGCCCAGATACGCAGTATTTT. As protein: CSAEKGPDTQYF. The rearrangement uses TRBV29-1 and TRBJ2-3; no reliable D call. Trimming took 7 bases from V and 4 from J, leaving 12 bases between them. CDR3 size: 12 residues. The germline CDR1 and CDR2 sequences are SQVTM and ANQGSEA.